This T cell receptor beta chain is drawn from a study of T cell changes during pregnancy in multiple sclerosis (dated by TCRdb to about 2019). In terms of the full investigation: The study examined how the T cell repertoire changed over the course of pregnancy in women with multiple sclerosis.

Reading from cysteine to phenylalanine, the CDR3 counts 14 amino acids. Left in the record is the CDR3 DNA by itself, 42 bases read in frame from the first base. Trimming removed 0 bases from V and 8 bases from J, leaving 13 bases between the germline ends. Reading the germline V gene gives CDR1 SQVTM and CDR2 ANQGSEA. The library was built by means of the immunoSEQ multiplex PCR assay. Drawn from immuneACCESS, this table holds only the in-frame rearrangements with V and J called that TCRdb kept. Clones are partly lost; checked studies trace under half to an unresolved V gene and leave the rest unexplained. The sample contains around 34,000 clones, almost 90% of them found a single time. Around 4.3% of the sample comes from the top ten. On this clone itself: No cognate antigen has been identified for it. Base qualities were left out, and no much larger clone turns up one base away.

The material was CD8+ T cells from peripheral blood mononuclear cells, obtained after pregnancy. This TCR was sampled from a female donor with multiple sclerosis, enrolled in a pregnancy study. The chain uses TRBV29-1 and TRBJ1-4; a tentative D match to TRBD1 spans 5 bases. The nucleotide sequence is given as TGCAGCGTTGAAGATCTGGGGGGGGGAGAAAAACTGTTTTTT. This is translated as CSVEDLGGGEKLFF.